This paragraph covers one T cell receptor (beta chain) sequence. The data originate from a study of long-term antiretroviral therapy in people with HIV. Ahead of DNA extraction, samples held 1-10 million cryopreserved PBMC each. Running of the v3.0 immunoSEQ assay took place at survey level. TCRdb keeps only in-frame clones here, not all; method: immunoSEQ multiplex PCR. The repertoire consists of about 19,000 clones, with roughly nine tenths occurring once and the leading ten covering about 10%. The junction had 12 bases not matched to a gene; V was cut back by 6 bases and J by 4 bases. The germline V gene has CDR1 ENHRY and CDR2 SYGVKD. CDR3 length equals 15 residues.

Here the sequenced sample was unsorted PBMCs, taken 0.5 years after starting antiretroviral therapy. The sequence came from a man aged 35-49 years with HIV. V is TRBV10-3 and J is TRBJ2-7, with 7 bases that match TRBD2. DNA for the CDR3: TGTGCCATCAGGATGGGGGGAGGGCCCGAATACGAGCAGTACTTC. As protein: CAIRMGGGPEYEQYF.